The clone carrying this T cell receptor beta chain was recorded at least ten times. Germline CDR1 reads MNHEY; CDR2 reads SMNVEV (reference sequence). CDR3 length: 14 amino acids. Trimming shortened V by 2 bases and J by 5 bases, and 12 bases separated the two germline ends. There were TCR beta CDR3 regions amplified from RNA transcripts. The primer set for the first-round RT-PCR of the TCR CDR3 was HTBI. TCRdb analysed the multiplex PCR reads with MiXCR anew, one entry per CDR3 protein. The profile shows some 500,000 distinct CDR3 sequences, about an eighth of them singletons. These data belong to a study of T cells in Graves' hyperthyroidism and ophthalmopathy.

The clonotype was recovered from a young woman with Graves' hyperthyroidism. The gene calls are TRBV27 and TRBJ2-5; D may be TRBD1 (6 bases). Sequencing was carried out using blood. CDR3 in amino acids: CASSLVGGGETQYF. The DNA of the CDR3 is TGTGCCAGCAGTTTAGTTGGGGGCGGGGAGACCCAGTACTTC.